A single sample gave rise to the 20 T cell receptor beta chains below, sequenced in a study of OX40 agonist ivuxolimab in advanced cancers. Clones were sequenced by immunoSEQ multiplex PCR, and TCRdb holds only the in-frame ones, with some missing. The sample lists 45,000 or so clones; 70% to 90% were seen once. The input for sequencing was CD4+ or CD8+ T cells sorted from blood, taken in a trial of the OX40 agonist ivuxolimab. These receptors were obtained from an adult with an advanced solid tumor such as melanoma, head and neck, liver or kidney cancer.

This sequence joins TRBV4-1 and TRBJ2-1; TRBD2 matches at 8 bases. CDR3 length: 17 residues. Germline V lookup: CDR1 MGHRA, CDR2 YSYEKL. V gave up 5 bases and J gave up 5 bases; unmatched junction bases: 14. CDR3 sequence reads: CASSNRPQRERDNEQFF. The CDR3, as DNA: TGCGCCAGCAGCAACCGCCCTCAGCGGGAGAGGGACAATGAGCAGTTCTTC.

The chain couples TRBV9 to TRBJ2-5; D may be TRBD2 (5 bases). With 7 bases removed from V and 4 bases from J, the gap between germline ends came to 23 bases. The CDR3 sequence is 16 residues long. The V gene's germline CDR1 is SGDLS and CDR2 YYNGEE. CDR3 sequence (DNA): TGTGCCAGCGGCGAGGGTTACAACGACGCTAGAGAGACCCAGTACTTC. Its protein product is CASGEGYNDARETQYF. Full variable domain (outside the CDR3, taken from reference TRBV9 and TRBJ2-5): DSGVTQTPKHLITATGQRVTLRCSPRSGDLSVYWYQQSLDQGLQFLIQYYNGEERAKGNILERFSAQQFPDLHSELNLSSLELGDSALYFCASGEGYNDARETQYFGPGTRLLVL.

The rearrangement links TRBV13 to TRBJ1-6; 8 nucleotides align to TRBD1. The V and J ends lost 4 bases and 10 bases, in that order; junction bases with no gene match: 12. The CDR3 is made up of 16 amino acids. CDR1 PRHDT and CDR2 FYEKMQ come from the germline V gene (reference sequence). The CDR3, as DNA: TGTGCCAGCAGCTCCTGGGGACAGGCCCAAAGCTCACCCCTCCACTTT. This gives the protein CASSSWGQAQSSPLHF.

The chain has TRBV9 and TRBJ2-5; 8 nucleotides align to TRBD2. CDR3 length: 16 amino acids. Germline CDR1 is SGDLS and CDR2 is YYNGEE. Trimming cost V 3 bases and J 2 bases; bases outside gene matches: 9. The CDR3 DNA is TGTGCCAGCAGCGATTCTGCGGGGGGCCCTCAAGAGACCCAGTACTTC. This gives the protein CASSDSAGGPQETQYF.

The chain has TRBV14 and TRBJ2-7, with a possible D match to TRBD2 (6 bases). The V gene's germline CDR1 is SGHDN and CDR2 FVKESK. V shed 8 bases and J shed 9 bases, with 17 bases lying between them. The CDR3 length is 12 residues. CDR3 sequence: CASSYAGSGQYF. In DNA form, the CDR3 reads TGTGCCAGCTCATACGCGGGGTCAGGGCAGTACTTC.

This clone has just one count. This chain connects TRBV4-3 to TRBJ1-2, with a tentative D call TRBD1 (6 bases). Looked up from germline, CDR1 is LGHNA and CDR2 is YSLEER. This CDR3 contains 16 residues. V was clipped by 0 bases and J by 1 base, with 12 bases between them. The CDR3 nucleotides are TGCGCCAGCAGCCAAGAGAGACTGGACAGTAACTATGGCTACACCTTC. This translates into CASSQERLDSNYGYTF.

V and J are TRBV5-1 and TRBJ2-1; no reliable D call. Germline loops: CDR1 SGHRS, CDR2 YFSETQ. The V and J ends lost 3 bases and 0 bases respectively, with 7 bases between them. The CDR3 spans 14 residues. DNA for the CDR3: TGCGCCAGCAGCTCGCCAATCTCCTACAATGAGCAGTTCTTC. Encoded protein: CASSSPISYNEQFF.

The CDR3 coding sequence is TGCGCCAGCAGACTGGGACTAGCGGGGGGGTGGCAAGAGACCCAGTACTTC. Protein sequence: CASRLGLAGGWQETQYF. The chain links TRBV10-2 to TRBJ2-5; 16 nucleotides align to TRBD2. V was pared by 6 bases and J by 2 bases, with 6 bases of the junction left unmatched. Germline V gene data show CDR1 as WSHSY and CDR2 as SAAADI. The CDR3 contains 17 residues.

The V call is TRBV9, the J call TRBJ2-7, with D possibly matching TRBD2 (5 bases). The CDR3 is 14 residues long. Germline CDR1 is SGDLS and CDR2 is YYNGEE. V gave up 3 bases and J gave up 3 bases, with 13 bases separating them. CDR3: CASSARDSSYEQYF. In DNA, the CDR3 is TGTGCCAGCAGCGCCCGGGATTCGAGCTACGAGCAGTACTTC.

The rearrangement uses TRBV6-1 and TRBJ2-5; D might be TRBD1 (5 bases). This CDR3 comprises 14 residues. Germline values: CDR1 MNHNS, CDR2 SASEGT. V was shortened by 2 bases and J by 4 bases, with 11 bases between the two germline ends. CDR3 DNA sequence: TGTGCCAGCAGTGAATTTGTAGGGGTAGAGACCCAGTACTTC. The encoded protein is CASSEFVGVETQYF.

This clone was detected only a few times. This sample includes further DNA sequences coding for the same CDR3. The rearrangement links TRBV5-1 to TRBJ2-7; D call uncertain. This CDR3 has 12 residues. The germline gives CDR1 SGHRS, CDR2 YFSETQ. V lost 1 base and J lost 4, with 6 bases in between. This chain's CDR3 is CASSLNGYEQYF. The CDR3 region has the DNA TGCGCCAGCAGCTTGAACGGATACGAGCAGTACTTC.

The count of this clone is one. The chain couples TRBV6-5 to TRBJ1-1; unclear D gene. Deletions cut 0 bases from V and 4 bases from J, with 12 bases between. Germline CDR1 MNHEY, CDR2 SVGAGI. The CDR3 runs to 15 residues. The CDR3 here is CASSYSRVGSTEAFF. As DNA, the CDR3 is TGTGCCAGCAGTTACTCACGGGTTGGCAGCACTGAAGCTTTCTTT.

This clone was seen only a few times. The V gene is TRBV5-6, the J gene TRBJ1-1; the D is unclear. The CDR3 spans 13 residues. V shed 4 bases and J shed 0 bases, with 7 bases lying between them. Germline V gene lookup returns CDR1 SGHDT and CDR2 YYEEEE. The CDR3 here is CASSLTMNTEAFF. DNA for the CDR3: TGTGCCAGCAGCCTGACAATGAACACTGAAGCTTTCTTT.

The V call is TRBV28, the J call TRBJ1-5; 7 bases fit TRBD1. Trimming cost V 4 bases and J 1 base; bases outside gene matches: 4. The CDR3 spans 15 residues. Germline V gene data show CDR1 as MDHEN and CDR2 as SYDVKM. The CDR3 reads CASSSGTVSNQPQHF. The CDR3 nucleotides read TGTGCCAGCAGTTCCGGGACAGTCAGCAATCAGCCCCAGCATTTT.

The sample holds one count of this clone. The genes are TRBV9 and TRBJ1-4, with 9 bases lining up with TRBD1. The V gene end was trimmed by 5 bases and the J gene end by 8 bases; junction bases not matched to a gene: 7. CDR1 and CDR2 (germline): SGDLS, YYNGEE. The CDR3 is made up of 14 amino acids. In DNA, the CDR3 is TGTGCCAGCAGTCAACAGGGGGCAGGGGAAAAACTGTTTTTT. This encodes CASSQQGAGEKLFF. The full variable domain, completed using reference TRBV9 and TRBJ1-4, is DSGVTQTPKHLITATGQRVTLRCSPRSGDLSVYWYQQSLDQGLQFLIQYYNGEERAKGNILERFSAQQFPDLHSELNLSSLELGDSALYFCASSQQGAGEKLFFGSGTQLSVL.

J is TRBJ2-5 and V is TRBV14; TRBD2 agrees at 15 bases. The CDR3 is made up of 19 amino acids. Germline CDR1 is SGHDN and CDR2 is FVKESK. V trimming: 0 bases; J trimming: 2 bases; junction bases outside the gene matches: 7. The CDR3 sequence is CASSQDVLGTSGGQETQYF. For the CDR3, the DNA is TGTGCCAGCAGCCAAGATGTTCTCGGGACTAGCGGGGGGCAAGAGACCCAGTACTTC.

This chain joins TRBV27 and TRBJ2-7; no clear D. CDR3 length: 13 amino acids. Trimming took 5 bases from V and 6 from J, leaving 14 bases between them. Germline values: CDR1 MNHEY, CDR2 SMNVEV (reference sequence). The CDR3 DNA is TGTGCCAGCAGTGCCCCAGGTATCCGCGAGCAGTACTTC. It is translated as CASSAPGIREQYF.

This clone came up once. The rearrangement joins TRBV7-9 to TRBJ1-2; TRBD1 aligns across 8 bases. The ends lost 1 base at V and 8 bases at J; junction bases unmatched: 6. The CDR3 has 14 amino acids. Germline CDR1 SEHNR, CDR2 FQNEAQ (reference sequence). CDR3 coding DNA: TGTGCCAGCAGCTTAGGTTCAGGGGGCCGAGGCTACACCTTC. Translated: CASSLGSGGRGYTF. The full variable domain, in which reference TRBV7-9 and TRBJ1-2 provide the parts outside the CDR3, is DTGVSQNPRHKITKRGQNVTFRCDPISEHNRLYWYRQTLGQGPEFLTYFQNEAQLEKSRLLSDRFSAERPKGSFSTLEIQRTEQGDSAMYLCASSLGSGGRGYTFGSGTRLTVV.

V is TRBV7-6 and J is TRBJ1-2; 8 bases agree with TRBD1. The CDR3 has 15 amino acids. With 3 bases clipped from V and 2 bases from J, the junction kept 5 bases outside the gene matches. The V gene's germline CDR1 is SGHVS and CDR2 FNYEAQ. CDR3 amino acids: CASSFGTGTNYGYTF. The CDR3 DNA sequence: TGTGCCAGCAGCTTCGGGACAGGAACAAACTATGGCTACACCTTC. Full variable domain (rest looked up from reference TRBV7-6 and TRBJ1-2): GAGVSQSPRYKVTKRGQDVALRCDPISGHVSLYWYRQALGQGPEFLTYFNYEAQQDKSGLPNDRFSAERPEGSISTLTIQRTEQRDSAMYRCASSFGTGTNYGYTFGSGTRLTVV.

The chain has TRBV27 and TRBJ1-2, with D hard to call. V was cut by 4 bases and J by 4 bases, with 7 bases left in between. Germline CDR1 reads MNHEY; CDR2 reads SMNVEV (reference sequence). The CDR3 is 12 residues long. The CDR3 DNA reads TGTGCCAGCAGTTCAGCCGGCTATGGCTACACCTTC. As protein: CASSSAGYGYTF.